This T cell receptor (beta chain) was identified during a study of T cells in women clearing cervical HPV infection. Whole-study context: Case blood drawn at lesion detection; control blood after infection cleared. Cases' blood sampling followed lesion detection by median roughly five months (90 to 200).

Cervical HPV DNA detected by MY09/MY11 PCR, typed by dot-blot. The CDR3 length is 11 residues. Per the germline V gene, CDR1 is GTSNPN and CDR2 is SVGIG (reference sequence). V gave up 4 bases and J gave up 8 bases, with 9 bases separating them. This table comes from immunoSEQ multiplex PCR, and its TCRdb copy is limited to in-frame clones, with some not included. This sample lists 15,000 to 20,000 clones; its ten largest clones have about a sixth. Of note for this clone: The read stops 3 residues short of the end of the CDR3; the missing end is completed from the germline J gene. Other DNA sequences within the sample encode an identical CDR3.

The specimen was blood buffy coat. This TCR was sampled from a woman aged 18 to 75 with a cervical HPV16 infection that either progressed to CIN3+ or cleared (not recorded which). This chain connects TRBV30 to TRBJ1-3; D is ambiguous. The CDR3 region is CAWKPGYTIYF. Incomplete CDR3 DNA: TGTGCCTGGAAACCGGGGTACACC.